These 17 T cell receptor beta chains came from one sample sequenced in a study of blood T cell repertoires in COVID-19 (dated by TCRdb to 2019 to 2021). The library was obtained by the immunoSEQ multiplex PCR assay. TCRdb mirrors the immuneACCESS table, restricted to in-frame sequences. Some clones are absent from its copies; in checked studies, under half trace to an unresolved V gene, and the reason for the others is unknown. The sample yields 150,000 or so clones; more than 85% were counted once. The ten top clones hold approximately 4.5% of the sample. Sample: peripheral blood. These receptors originate from a man aged 55 to 70 with COVID-19, enrolled during active disease.

The V and J genes are TRBV6-1 and TRBJ1-2, with 7 bases identical to TRBD1. Germline trimming cut 2 bases from V and 4 bases from J; bases unmatched to any gene: 7. CDR1 and CDR2 from the germline V gene are MNHNS and SASEGT. The CDR3 runs to 15 residues. The CDR3 coding sequence is TGTGCCAGCAGTGAACAGGGGGTCCCCCCCTATGGCTACACCTTC. This encodes CASSEQGVPPYGYTF.

This chain joins TRBV2 and TRBJ2-7; weak D call: TRBD2 (7 bases). This CDR3 comprises 12 residues. The germline CDR1 and CDR2 sequences are SNHLY and FYNNEI. With 7 bases removed from V and 8 bases from J, the gap between germline ends came to 15 bases. Here the CDR3 reads CASIMGGQKQYF. DNA of the CDR3: TGTGCCAGCATTATGGGGGGGCAAAAGCAGTACTTC.

The chain joins TRBV6-5 to TRBJ2-3; D might be TRBD2 (5 bases). Germline CDR1 reads MNHEY; CDR2 reads SVGAGI. The CDR3 is 15 residues long. V lost 2 bases to trimming and J lost 4 bases, with 13 bases between them. The CDR3 loop is CASSYAGLASDTQYF. CDR3 coding DNA: TGTGCCAGCAGTTACGCGGGTTTAGCTTCAGATACGCAGTATTTT.

The chain uses TRBV7-3 and TRBJ1-6; 9 bases agree with TRBD1. The germline CDR1 and CDR2 sequences are SGHTA and FQGTGA. The CDR3 is 15 amino acids. J lost 10 bases, V lost 5 bases, and 9 bases had no gene match. This chain's CDR3 is CASSRKGQGGSPLHF. CDR3 nucleotides: TGTGCCAGCAGCCGAAAGGGACAGGGCGGCTCACCCCTCCACTTT.

The V gene is TRBV5-8, the J gene TRBJ2-3, with 9 bases identical to TRBD1. Germline V gene sequence: CDR1 SGHTS, CDR2 YDEGEE. CDR3 size: 15 residues. The junction had 9 bases not matched to a gene; V was cut back by 5 bases and J by 5 bases. CDR3 nucleotides: TGTGCCAGCAGGGAAACCGGACAGGGGTTAGATACGCAGTATTTT. Its protein is CASRETGQGLDTQYF.

V usage is TRBV10-1 and J usage is TRBJ1-1, with TRBD1 identical over 7 bases. Germline V gene lookup returns CDR1 WNHNN and CDR2 SYGVQD (reference sequence). The V and J ends lost 3 bases and 0 bases, in that order; junction bases with no gene match: 22. This CDR3 has 21 amino acids. This chain's CDR3 is CASSDQMIREDRRVMNTEAFF. As DNA, the CDR3 is TGCGCCAGCAGTGACCAAATGATAAGAGAGGACAGGAGAGTCATGAACACTGAAGCTTTCTTT.

This sequence joins TRBV19 and TRBJ1-1; D ambiguous. V was pared by 5 bases and J by 1 base, with 8 bases between. The V gene's germline CDR1 is LNHDA and CDR2 SQIVND (reference sequence). This CDR3 is built from 13 residues. CDR3 loop: CASSEGWNTEAFF. The CDR3 DNA follows: TGTGCCAGTAGTGAGGGCTGGAACACTGAAGCTTTCTTT.

The chain couples TRBV2 to TRBJ2-5, with no clear D. The germline V gene has CDR1 SNHLY and CDR2 FYNNEI. Trimming stripped 6 bases from V and 5 bases from J, with 7 bases between. This CDR3 has 11 residues. In DNA, the CDR3 is TGTGCCAGCAGGGTGGGCGAGACCCAGTACTTC. Translation gives CASRVGETQYF.

This rearrangement joins TRBV4-3 to TRBJ1-2; D is unclear. Trimming removed 1 base from V and 1 base from J, with 10 bases in between. The CDR3 consists of 15 residues. Germline-derived CDR1 and CDR2 are LGHNA and YSLEER. The CDR3: CASSQGIQNNYGYTF. The CDR3 bases are TGCGCCAGCAGCCAAGGCATACAGAATAACTATGGCTACACCTTC.

The rearrangement links TRBV28 to TRBJ1-4; possible D gene TRBD1, 6 bases. This CDR3 has 12 residues. Germline-derived CDR1 and CDR2 are MDHEN and SYDVKM. V was trimmed by 5 bases and J by 8 bases, leaving 9 bases between them. The CDR3: CASSAQGEKLFF. The CDR3 DNA follows: TGTGCCAGCAGTGCCCAGGGGGAAAAACTGTTTTTT.

V is TRBV7-9 and J is TRBJ1-6; a possible D gene is TRBD1 (5 bases). V was pared by 5 bases and J by 5 bases, with 10 bases between. The CDR3 spans 14 residues. CDR1 is SEHNR, CDR2 FQNEAQ, per germline (reference sequence). The CDR3 coding sequence is TGTGCCAGCAGCCTAGGGGCCCATAATTCACCCCTCCACTTT. It translates to CASSLGAHNSPLHF.

The chain is built from TRBV5-4 and TRBJ2-2, with D perhaps TRBD2 (6 bases). Deletions cut 5 bases from V and 0 bases from J, with 11 bases between. The CDR3 spans 15 residues. Germline CDR1 SGHNT, CDR2 YYREEE (reference sequence). CDR3: CASRLGGANTGELFF. DNA of the CDR3: TGTGCCAGCAGACTGGGAGGTGCGAACACCGGGGAGCTGTTTTTT.

This chain uses TRBV5-1 with TRBJ2-1; the match to TRBD2 covers 9 bases. V lost 6 bases to trimming and J lost 2 bases; unmatched junction nucleotides: 9. This CDR3 is 16 amino acids long. Germline V CDR1 and CDR2: SGHRS, YFSETQ. CDR3 coding DNA: TGCGCCAGCATTAGTGGCGGGGGGGCCACCTACAATGAGCAGTTCTTC. Translated, it gives CASISGGGATYNEQFF.

The genes are TRBV19 and TRBJ2-1; 12 bases line up with TRBD2. Germline loops: CDR1 LNHDA, CDR2 SQIVND (reference sequence). The CDR3 is made up of 15 amino acids. J gave up 4 bases and V 5 bases, and 3 bases lay outside the gene matches. CDR3 in amino acids: CASSPGTSGYNEQFF. CDR3 DNA: TGTGCCAGTAGTCCCGGGACTAGCGGGTACAATGAGCAGTTCTTC.

V gene TRBV7-9 combines with J gene TRBJ1-4; D uncertain. V was cut by 1 base and J by 8 bases, with 8 bases left in between. Germline V gene lookup returns CDR1 SEHNR and CDR2 FQNEAQ (reference sequence). CDR3 length equals 13 residues. The chain's CDR3 is CASSLDTQEKLFF. The CDR3 bases are TGTGCCAGCAGCTTAGACACCCAAGAAAAACTGTTTTTT.

The V gene is TRBV6-1, the J gene TRBJ2-1; D not certain. V was pared by 2 bases and J by 0 bases, with 17 bases between. The CDR3 spans 18 residues. CDR1 is MNHNS, CDR2 SASEGT, per germline. The CDR3 DNA reads TGTGCCAGCAGTGAATTGGGCAGCTCCGTGAGCTCCTACAATGAGCAGTTCTTC. Its translation: CASSELGSSVSSYNEQFF.

J is TRBJ2-2 and V is TRBV5-1; D perhaps matches TRBD2 (6 bases). The CDR3 is 14 residues long. Germline CDR1 and CDR2: SGHRS and YFSETQ. Trimming removed 0 bases at V and 6 bases at J, with 9 bases between. The chain's CDR3 is CASSLAGLPGELFF. The CDR3 bases are TGCGCCAGCAGCTTGGCGGGACTTCCCGGGGAGCTGTTTTTT.